The 32 T cell receptor beta chains below come from one sample, sequenced in a study of CD8 T cells in ankylosing spondylitis (dated by TCRdb to 2016 to 2017). Paper-wide results and their limitations: A TCR beta motif made up of under ten highly homologous amino acid variants appeared to be characteristic of blood from ankylosing spondylitis patients.

The antigens these receptors bind are not known. Library preparation employed 5' RACE. The sample was run on an Illumina HiSeq 2500. TCRdb reanalyzed the raw reads on its own, using fastp at Q25 for trimming and MiXCR for clone calling, and kept in-frame beta chains. For every CDR3 protein sequence, its rows merge into one entry that carries the most common genes and DNA. This sample holds about 800,000 distinct CDR3 sequences; about an eighth were observed only once. Roughly 0.51% of the sample belongs to the ten largest clones. The material sequenced was blood, either unsorted or a sorted T cell fraction (not recorded which). These receptors were collected from a male donor with ankylosing spondylitis.

The chain recombines TRBV18 with TRBJ2-1; 7 nucleotides align to TRBD2. The J segment lost 5 bases and the V segment lost 0 bases, leaving 10 bases of the junction unmatched. The CDR3 is 17 amino acids. Germline V gives CDR1 KGHSH, CDR2 LQKENI. The CDR3 bases are TGTGCCAGCTCACCACCGTTGGGTGCGGGAGCCCACAATGAGCAGTTCTTC. Translated, it gives CASSPPLGAGAHNEQFF.

Only a few counts were recorded for this clonotype. The V and J genes are TRBV20-1 and TRBJ2-7; TRBD2 matches at 10 bases. The trim removed 7 bases at V and 6 bases at J, leaving 15 bases unmatched. From germline, CDR1 is DFQATT and CDR2 SNEGSKA (reference sequence). This CDR3 is 15 amino acids long. The CDR3 loop is CSVAGNPSGRSEQYF. In DNA form, the CDR3 reads TGCAGTGTGGCAGGTAATCCTAGCGGGAGAAGCGAGCAGTACTTC.

This clonotype was detected a few times. The V gene is TRBV4-2, the J gene TRBJ2-1; TRBD2 aligns across 11 bases. Germline CDR1 is LGHNA and CDR2 is YNFKEQ. CDR3 length equals 16 residues. The V segment lost 3 bases and the J segment 5 bases; nucleotides outside the gene matches: 6. In DNA, the CDR3 is TGTGCCAGCAGCCAGGTAGCGGGAGGGCCCCACAATGAGCAGTTCTTC. As protein: CASSQVAGGPHNEQFF.

This chain uses TRBV5-1 with TRBJ1-1, with D maybe TRBD1 (5 bases). The V end was cut by 4 bases, the J end by 5 bases, with 12 bases between. The germline V gene has CDR1 SGHRS and CDR2 YFSETQ. There are 13 residues in the CDR3. This CDR3 reads CASSVGPRTEAFF. CDR3 nucleotides: TGCGCCAGCAGCGTGGGGCCTAGGACTGAAGCTTTCTTT.

In this sample, this clonotype turned up once. A much larger clone sits a single nucleotide away, making a read error possible. The chain recombines TRBV7-2 with TRBJ2-7; D is tentatively TRBD1 or TRBD2 (5 bases each). Trimming removed 8 bases from V and 2 bases from J, with 13 bases in between. Looked up from germline, CDR1 is SGHTA and CDR2 is FQGNSA. The CDR3 runs to 13 residues. The CDR3 spells CASGLGPTYEQYF. The DNA of the CDR3 is TGTGCCAGCGGCCTGGGACCAACCTACGAGCAGTACTTC.

J is TRBJ2-1 and V is TRBV12-3 or TRBV12-4; the match to TRBD2 covers 7 bases. There are 18 residues in the CDR3. V dropped 5 bases and J dropped 2; count of bases not matched to a gene: 15. The CDR3 is CASSLTLVPSGTYNEQFF. CDR3 nucleotide sequence: TGTGCCAGCAGTCTGACCCTAGTCCCTAGCGGCACCTACAATGAGCAGTTCTTC.

The rearrangement joins TRBV7-2 to TRBJ1-4, with D maybe TRBD1 (6 bases). This CDR3 spans 15 amino acids. CDR1 SGHTA and CDR2 FQGNSA come from the germline V gene. Trimming removed 5 bases at V and 8 bases at J, with 18 bases between. CDR3 sequence: CASSQYPRGGEKLFF. The CDR3 nucleotides read TGTGCCAGCAGCCAATATCCTAGGGGGGGAGAAAAACTGTTTTTT.

Worth noting for this clonotype: At one end the junction does not follow the germline gene, possibly because of a read error. The V and J genes are TRBV7-7 and TRBJ2-5, with a weak D call TRBD1 (6 bases). Germline lookup yields CDR1 SSHAT and CDR2 FNYEAQ (reference sequence). The CDR3 spans 14 residues. CDR3 nucleotide sequence: TGTGCTAGCAGCCCTACAGGGTTCCGGGAGACCCAGTACTTC. It yields the protein CASSPTGFRETQYF. Looking up the rest from reference TRBV7-7 and TRBJ2-5 gives the full variable domain: GAGVSQSPRYKVTKRGQDVTLRCDPISSHATLYWYQQALGQGPEFLTYFNYEAQPDKSGLPSDRFSAERPEGSISTLTIQRTEQRDSAMYRCASSPTGFRETQYFGPGTRLLVL.

V and J are TRBV9 and TRBJ1-2, with 8 bases identical to TRBD1. The germline gives CDR1 SGDLS, CDR2 YYNGEE. Trimming cost V 4 bases and J 4 bases; bases outside gene matches: 6. CDR3 length: 14 residues. CDR3 sequence: CASSRQDRAYGYTF. The DNA of the CDR3 is TGTGCCAGCAGCCGACAGGACAGGGCCTATGGCTACACCTTC.

This clonotype was seen a handful of times. This chain joins TRBV6-1 and TRBJ2-5; D is undetermined. The CDR3 runs 15 residues. The V and J ends lost 2 bases and 1 base respectively, with 11 bases between them. Per germline, CDR1 MNHNS and CDR2 SASEGT. The CDR3 DNA follows: TGTGCCAGCAGTGAAATGGTTTCATTCCAAGAGACCCAGTACTTC. This translates into CASSEMVSFQETQYF.

This chain uses TRBV20-1 with TRBJ2-7; a possible D gene is TRBD2 (5 bases). Between the trimmed V and J ends, which lost 5 bases and 3 bases, there was a span of 11 bases. The CDR3 runs to 12 residues. CDR1 DFQATT and CDR2 SNEGSKA come from the germline V gene (reference sequence). Written as DNA, the CDR3 is TGCAGTGCTCAACCCCGGGGCTACGAGCAGTACTTC. The encoded protein is CSAQPRGYEQYF.

This clonotype was seen only a few times. The genes are TRBV11-2 and TRBJ2-7, with D unclear. Germline lookup yields CDR1 SGHAT and CDR2 FQNNGV. The CDR3 length is 13 residues. The V gene lost 1 base and the J gene lost 2 bases, with 6 bases spanning the gap. The CDR3 spells CASSLVVPYEQYF. In DNA, the CDR3 is TGTGCCAGCAGCTTAGTGGTCCCCTACGAGCAGTACTTC.

This clonotype was counted ten times or more. V is TRBV12-3 or TRBV12-4 and J is TRBJ2-3, with TRBD2 matching over 7 bases. The V segment lost 6 bases and the J segment 5 bases; nucleotides outside the gene matches: 8. This CDR3 region has 14 residues. CDR3 amino acids: CASSLLAEEDTQYF. CDR3 in DNA: TGTGCCAGCAGCCTCCTAGCGGAAGAAGATACGCAGTATTTT.

Many counts were recorded for this clonotype. J is TRBJ2-2 and V is TRBV27; no clear D gene. The CDR3 has 13 amino acids. V lost 6 bases to trimming and J lost 6 bases, with 11 bases between them. Germline-derived CDR1 and CDR2 are MNHEY and SMNVEV (reference sequence). CDR3 sequence reads: CASSLRVAGELFF. CDR3 sequence (DNA): TGTGCCAGCAGCTTAAGGGTGGCCGGGGAGCTGTTTTTT.

This clonotype was counted at least ten times. This sequence joins TRBV18 and TRBJ2-7; 9 positions match TRBD2. The CDR3 is 15 residues long. Germline V gives CDR1 KGHSH, CDR2 LQKENI. The V and J ends lost 4 bases and 0 bases, in that order; junction bases with no gene match: 4. CDR3 sequence reads: CASSHPGLASYEQYF. DNA of the CDR3: TGTGCCAGCTCACACCCGGGACTAGCCTCCTACGAGCAGTACTTC.

This chain joins TRBV5-1 and TRBJ2-2; maybe TRBD1 (7 bases). Germline V lookup: CDR1 SGHRS, CDR2 YFSETQ. Trimming pared 2 bases from V and 2 bases from J, leaving 10 bases between. This CDR3 contains 15 residues. CDR3 bases: TGCGCCAGCAGCTTCGGAGGGGGCAACACCGGGGAGCTGTTTTTT. Protein: CASSFGGGNTGELFF.

This chain connects TRBV18 to TRBJ2-3; the D gene is possibly TRBD2 (5 bases). Trimming removed 3 bases at V and 3 bases at J, with 13 bases between. Germline loops: CDR1 KGHSH, CDR2 LQKENI. The CDR3 is made up of 15 amino acids. The CDR3 nucleotides are TGTGCCAGCTCACCTAAGGCAGACTATACAGATACGCAGTATTTT. Amino acids: CASSPKADYTDTQYF.

This clonotype has more than one count but fewer than ten. This chain joins TRBV20-1 and TRBJ1-1; TRBD1 aligns across 9 bases. Germline V CDR1 and CDR2: DFQATT, SNEGSKA (reference sequence). There are 17 residues in the CDR3. V was pared by 1 base and J by 1 base, with 10 bases of the junction left unmatched. In nucleotides, the CDR3 is TGCAGTGCTAGAGCGATCCGACAGGGGGGACGGAACACTGAAGCTTTCTTT. Amino acids: CSARAIRQGGRNTEAFF.

The chain employs TRBV5-6 and TRBJ1-1, with unresolved D. V gave up 1 base and J gave up 1 base, with 14 bases separating them. The CDR3 is 16 amino acids. Germline-derived CDR1 and CDR2 are SGHDT and YYEEEE. The CDR3 region is CASSLPGQQWNTEAFF. In nucleotides, the CDR3 is TGTGCCAGCAGCTTGCCGGGCCAACAATGGAACACTGAAGCTTTCTTT.

The CDR3 DNA follows: TGTGCCAGCAGTTACCGCCAGGGCAGGGGGACTGAAGCTTTCTTT. It is translated as CASSYRQGRGTEAFF. This sequence joins TRBV6-2 or TRBV6-3 and TRBJ1-1; TRBD1 aligns across 7 bases. The CDR3 is 15 amino acids. Germline assignment: CDR1 MNHEY and CDR2 SVGEGT. V lost 2 bases to trimming and J lost 5 bases; unmatched junction nucleotides: 8.

The chain recombines TRBV4-1 with TRBJ2-1; D may match TRBD1 or TRBD2 (6 bases each). The germline V gene has CDR1 MGHRA and CDR2 YSYEKL. The CDR3 spans 15 residues. Trimming pared 4 bases from V and 8 bases from J, leaving 18 bases between. In DNA, the CDR3 is TGCGCCAGCAGCCGAGGGGGGCAGTTGAGGGATGAGCAGTTCTTC. It is translated as CASSRGGQLRDEQFF.

There are a few counts of this clonotype. The chain combines TRBV20-1 with TRBJ2-7; D not resolved. CDR1 DFQATT and CDR2 SNEGSKA come from the germline V gene (reference sequence). The CDR3 runs 12 residues. Trimming shortened V by 5 bases and J by 4 bases, and 12 bases separated the two germline ends. The CDR3 protein is CSAGILAYEQYF. CDR3 nucleotide sequence: TGCAGTGCTGGGATTCTGGCGTACGAGCAGTACTTC.

The J gene is TRBJ2-3, the V gene TRBV14; D remains ambiguous. In germline, CDR1 is SGHDN, CDR2 FVKESK. This CDR3 has 13 residues. The germline V and J ends were trimmed by 0 bases and 5 bases, with 6 bases remaining between them. CDR3 residues: CASSQDLGDTQYF. The DNA of the CDR3 is TGTGCCAGCAGCCAAGACCTCGGAGATACGCAGTATTTT.

Note on this clonotype: A clone one base away is much larger, so this may be a read error. The V call is TRBV5-5, the J call TRBJ2-1, with 7 nucleotides matching TRBD2. The germline V gene encodes CDR1 SGHKS and CDR2 YYEKEE (reference sequence). This CDR3 is 14 amino acids long. In nucleotides, the CDR3 is TGTGCCAGCGGCTTGCGGGCGGGAGACAATGAGCAGTTCTTC. This translates into CASGLRAGDNEQFF.

This clonotype was seen a handful of times. This chain joins TRBV7-2 and TRBJ1-2, with TRBD1 as a possible D gene (6 bases). The length of the CDR3 is 16 residues. Germline V CDR1 and CDR2: SGHTA, FQGNSA. Trimming removed 1 base from V and 4 bases from J, with 16 bases in between. Written as DNA, the CDR3 is TGTGCCAGCAGCTTAGTGTCGAGGGGAGGGGGCTATGGCTACACCTTC. Encoded protein: CASSLVSRGGGYGYTF.

This clonotype came up a few times. The J gene is TRBJ2-2, the V gene TRBV5-1, with D possibly matching TRBD2 (6 bases). Trimming stripped 4 bases from V and 3 bases from J, with 13 bases between. The length of the CDR3 is 15 residues. The V gene's germline CDR1 is SGHRS and CDR2 YFSETQ. The CDR3 sequence is CASSAQGGDTGELFF. The CDR3, as DNA: TGCGCCAGCAGCGCTCAGGGAGGCGACACCGGGGAGCTGTTTTTT.

This clonotype has more than one count but fewer than ten. This rearrangement joins TRBV18 to TRBJ2-1, with 11 bases matching TRBD1. Germline-derived CDR1 and CDR2 are KGHSH and LQKENI. CDR3 length equals 16 residues. V was clipped by 0 bases and J by 7 bases; unmatched bases: 5. The DNA for the CDR3 is TGTGCCAGCTCACCACCGTCCCGGGACAGGGGGAATGAGCAGTTCTTC. This sequence encodes CASSPPSRDRGNEQFF.

V is TRBV7-2 and J is TRBJ2-7; 9 nucleotides match TRBD1. V lost 5 bases to trimming and J lost 6 bases; unmatched junction nucleotides: 8. The length of the CDR3 is 14 residues. Germline V gene data show CDR1 as SGHTA and CDR2 as FQGNSA. The CDR3, as DNA: TGTGCCAGCAGCCTCTGGGGACAGGGCGTCGAGCAGTACTTC. Translation: CASSLWGQGVEQYF.

This clonotype was found a few times. The CDR3 DNA follows: TGTGCCATCAGGGAGCAGACAGGCACAGATACGCAGTATTTT. Translation: CAIREQTGTDTQYF. This chain connects TRBV10-3 to TRBJ2-3; tentative D call: TRBD1 (5 bases). The ends were cut back, 6 bases at V and 1 base at J, with 11 bases in the middle. CDR3 size: 14 residues. CDR1 and CDR2 (germline): ENHRY, SYGVKD.

The genes are TRBV20-1 and TRBJ2-7, with 8 bases identical to TRBD1. J was trimmed by 6 bases and V by 5 bases; bases with no gene match: 9. Per the germline V gene, CDR1 is DFQATT and CDR2 is SNEGSKA (reference sequence). The length of the CDR3 is 13 residues. The DNA of the CDR3 is TGCAGTGCTCCTCGGACAGGGACGGGCGAGCAGTACTTC. Its protein is CSAPRTGTGEQYF.

The V and J genes are TRBV7-9 and TRBJ1-1, with 7 bases that match TRBD1. Trimming took 4 bases from V and 3 from J; bases not matched to a gene: 5. The germline V gene has CDR1 SEHNR and CDR2 FQNEAQ (reference sequence). The CDR3 spans 14 residues. CDR3 protein: CASSSRDSHTEAFF. The CDR3 bases are TGTGCCAGCAGCTCCCGGGACAGTCACACTGAAGCTTTCTTT.

This clonotype turned up a few times. The V gene is TRBV20-1, the J gene TRBJ2-1; unclear D gene. CDR3 length: 14 residues. Germline assignment: CDR1 DFQATT and CDR2 SNEGSKA (reference sequence). V was clipped by 3 bases and J by 4 bases, with 13 bases between them. Here the CDR3 DNA reads TGCAGTGCTAGGCCGCCGTTGGGTTACAATGAGCAGTTCTTC. This gives the protein CSARPPLGYNEQFF.